The clone carrying this T cell receptor beta chain was seen a single time. The record originates from a study of blood T cell repertoires in COVID-19. Only in-frame clones appear in the TCRdb table, and some are missing; sequencing was by immunoSEQ multiplex PCR. This table has about 250,000 clones, about 85% appearing once. The CDR3 consists of 16 residues. The trim removed 1 base at V and 4 bases at J, leaving 3 bases unmatched. Germline V gives CDR1 SGHVS, CDR2 FNYEAQ. The chain uses TRBV7-6 and TRBJ2-1; TRBD2 matches 11 bases. Material: peripheral blood. This receptor was identified in a man younger than 30 with active or convalescent COVID-19. The CDR3 loop reads CASSLVSGRGYNEQFF. The CDR3 DNA sequence: TGTGCCAGCAGCTTAGTTAGCGGGAGGGGGTACAATGAGCAGTTCTTC.